These 5 T cell receptor beta chains share one sample of origin, sequenced in a study of blood T cell repertoires in COVID-19. Profiling relied on immunoSEQ multiplex PCR, and the TCRdb table lists in-frame clones only, not all of them. The data hold tens of thousands of clones, with 85% to 90% observed a single time. The sequenced material came from peripheral blood. The receptors were gathered from a human donor in a cohort sampled during active COVID-19.

The genes are TRBV2 and TRBJ2-3, with TRBD2 matching 7 bases. V lost 4 bases and J lost 2; bases outside the gene matches: 6. The CDR3 is 15 residues long. Germline V lookup: CDR1 SNHLY, CDR2 FYNNEI. CDR3 sequence: CASSGGGRPTDTQYF. The CDR3 DNA follows: TGTGCCAGCAGTGGTGGCGGGAGACCCACAGATACGCAGTATTTT.

The rearrangement uses TRBV7-2 and TRBJ2-7; 11 positions match TRBD2. Unmatched junction bases numbered 15, after V lost 5 bases and J lost 3 bases. The CDR3 spans 18 residues. Looked up from germline, CDR1 is SGHTA and CDR2 is FQGNSA. This CDR3 reads CASSRPFGSGRAGYEQYF. The CDR3 DNA follows: TGTGCCAGCAGCCGTCCTTTCGGTAGCGGGAGGGCAGGCTACGAGCAGTACTTC. Drawing the rest from reference TRBV7-2 and TRBJ2-7, the complete variable domain is GAGVSQSPSNKVTEKGKDVELRCDPISGHTALYWYRQSLGQGLEFLIYFQGNSAPDKSGLPSDRFSAERTGGSVSTLTIQRTQQEDSAVYLCASSRPFGSGRAGYEQYFGPGTRLTVT.

The chain employs TRBV10-1 and TRBJ2-1, with 9 positions matching TRBD2. This CDR3 region has 16 residues. Unmatched junction bases numbered 5, after V lost 0 bases and J lost 5 bases. CDR1 and CDR2 from the germline V gene are WNHNN and SYGVQD (reference sequence). The CDR3 is CASSESTSGNHNEQFF. Written as DNA, the CDR3 is TGCGCCAGCAGTGAGTCGACTAGCGGAAACCACAATGAGCAGTTCTTC.

This chain uses TRBV28 with TRBJ2-7; D unclear. The CDR3 is 14 residues long. From germline, CDR1 is MDHEN and CDR2 SYDVKM. Trimming took 4 bases from V and 4 from J, leaving 14 bases between them. The CDR3 nucleotides read TGTGCCAGCAGTTCGGTGTTAAGAGAGTACGAGCAGTACTTC. Translated: CASSSVLREYEQYF.

DNA for the CDR3: TGCGCCAGCAGCCAAACCCCGCACACCGAAGAAGCTTTCTTT. Translated: CASSQTPHTEEAFF. The chain links TRBV4-1 to TRBJ1-1; D not certain. Germline loops: CDR1 MGHRA, CDR2 YSYEKL. Trimming cost V 2 bases and J 8 bases, with 15 bases left between them. CDR3 length: 14 residues.